The clone carrying this TCR beta chain came up once. Germline CDR1 and CDR2: MGHDK and SYGVNS. The CDR3 consists of 15 residues. The V gene lost 5 bases and the J gene lost 0 bases, with 10 bases spanning the gap. Generated by immunoSEQ multiplex PCR, the TCRdb table keeps only in-frame clones and is missing some. The sample lists under 150,000 clones, roughly 90% occurring once. The record originates from a study of T cell responses to AZD1222 COVID-19 vaccine. This receptor was taken from an adult who received the AZD1222 COVID-19 vaccine. The chain is built from TRBV25-1 and TRBJ1-4; no clear D gene. The starting material was peripheral blood, obtained 28 days after the second AZD1222 dose. CDR3 in amino acids: CASSTPFATNEKLFF. The CDR3 DNA is TGTGCCAGCAGTACTCCATTTGCAACTAATGAAAAACTGTTTTTT.